Presented here are 30 T cell receptor beta chains from one specimen sequenced in a study of radiotherapy plus CTLA-4 blockade in lung cancer. The repertoire was sequenced with immunoSEQ multiplex PCR; TCRdb's copy has only in-frame clones and lacks some. This table holds over 30,000 clones, 60% to 75% found once. The specimen comprised peripheral blood, sampled from a patient treated with radiotherapy plus ipilimumab. Receptor source: a human donor with non-small cell lung cancer whose response to radiotherapy plus ipilimumab could not be evaluated.

This chain joins TRBV7-8 and TRBJ1-5, with a weak D call TRBD1 (5 bases). The V end lost 5 bases, the J end lost 4 bases, and 6 bases lay between the germline ends. CDR1 SGHVS and CDR2 FQNEAQ come from the germline V gene. The CDR3 is 12 amino acids. This CDR3 reads CASSGGNQPQHF. The CDR3 DNA reads as TGTGCCAGCAGCGGGGGGAATCAGCCCCAGCATTTT.

There are a few counts of this clone. A much larger clone lies one base from this, so it may be a read error. The chain combines TRBV29-1 with TRBJ2-7, with 13 bases that match TRBD2. Looked up from germline, CDR1 is SQVTM and CDR2 is ANQGSEA. CDR3 length equals 15 residues. The V gene end was trimmed by 4 bases and the J gene end by 3 bases; junction bases not matched to a gene: 6. CDR3 in DNA: TGCAGCGTTGGGACTAGCGGGAGCGGGTGCTACGAGCAGTACTTC. It codes for CSVGTSGSGCYEQYF.

This rearrangement joins TRBV5-1 to TRBJ1-2; weak D call: TRBD1 (6 bases). Germline assignment: CDR1 SGHRS and CDR2 YFSETQ. Trimming left V 4 bases short and J 3 bases short, with 16 bases between. This CDR3 is built from 15 residues. The DNA of the CDR3 is TGCGCCAGCAGCCAAAGGACAGACGGATACTATGGCTACACCTTC. Residues: CASSQRTDGYYGYTF.

This clone was counted once. This chain links TRBV18 with TRBJ1-2, with D perhaps matching TRBD1 (5 bases). Deletions cut 2 bases from V and 4 bases from J, with 17 bases between. Germline CDR1 and CDR2: KGHSH and LQKENI. CDR3 length equals 16 residues. The CDR3 nucleotides are TGTGCCAGCTCACCAGGCGGGGCGGACCTTGTCTATGGCTACACCTTC. It translates to CASSPGGADLVYGYTF. The full variable domain, completed using reference TRBV18 and TRBJ1-2, is NAGVMQNPRHLVRRRGQEARLRCSPMKGHSHVYWYRQLPEEGLKFMVYLQKENIIDESGMPKERFSAEFPKEGPSILRIQQVVRGDSAAYFCASSPGGADLVYGYTFGSGTRLTVV.

This rearrangement joins TRBV7-8 to TRBJ1-1, with D possibly TRBD1 on 6 matching bases. CDR3 size: 15 residues. V lost 0 bases and J lost 11, with 19 bases in between. In germline, CDR1 is SGHVS, CDR2 FQNEAQ. CDR3 DNA sequence: TGTGCCAGCAGCTTAGCGCGAGGACAGAGCCCTCTCGCTTTCTTT. It specifies CASSLARGQSPLAFF.

V and J are TRBV28 and TRBJ2-2; D is possibly TRBD2 (5 bases). Germline assignment: CDR1 MDHEN and CDR2 SYDVKM. CDR3 length: 12 residues. Trimming cost V 8 bases and J 6 bases, with 10 bases left between them. For the CDR3, the DNA is TGTGCCAGCCTTAGCGCCCCCGGGGAGCTGTTTTTT. Amino acid sequence: CASLSAPGELFF.

The rearrangement joins TRBV18 to TRBJ2-7; the match to TRBD1 covers 7 bases. The CDR3 loop spans 16 amino acids. Trimming took 2 bases from V and 0 from J; bases not matched to a gene: 7. Germline-derived CDR1 and CDR2 are KGHSH and LQKENI. The CDR3 is CASSPIRTGPSYEQYF. The CDR3 coding sequence is TGTGCCAGCTCACCAATCCGGACAGGTCCCTCCTACGAGCAGTACTTC.

The chain has TRBV7-8 and TRBJ2-7, with 8 nucleotides matching TRBD1. From germline, CDR1 is SGHVS and CDR2 FQNEAQ. With V trimmed by 1 base and J by 7 bases, 6 bases remained unmatched. The CDR3 has 14 residues. The CDR3 protein is CASSLGHRGDEQYF. As DNA, the CDR3 is TGTGCCAGCAGCTTAGGTCACAGGGGGGATGAGCAGTACTTC.

V is TRBV15 and J is TRBJ1-5; 9 nucleotides agree with TRBD1. The V segment lost 3 bases and the J segment 6 bases; nucleotides outside the gene matches: 6. Germline V gene sequence: CDR1 LNHNV, CDR2 YYDKDF (reference sequence). The length of the CDR3 is 15 residues. CDR3 region: CATSSNRGRTQPQHF. The DNA of the CDR3 is TGTGCCACCAGCAGCAACAGGGGGCGGACTCAGCCCCAGCATTTT.

The chain couples TRBV10-3 to TRBJ1-1, with a tentative D call TRBD1 (5 bases). CDR3 length equals 13 residues. Germline loops: CDR1 ENHRY, CDR2 SYGVKD. V was cut by 3 bases and J by 4 bases, with 9 bases left in between. DNA of the CDR3: TGTGCCATCAGTGACGGCGGGGCCACTGAAGCTTTCTTT. Its protein is CAISDGGATEAFF.

The chain links TRBV7-3 to TRBJ2-6; perhaps TRBD2 as D (5 bases). This CDR3 has 19 residues. V was clipped by 3 bases and J by 0 bases, with 18 bases between them. The germline gives CDR1 SGHTA, CDR2 FQGTGA. The CDR3 spells CASSFSGGRFSSGANVLTF. The DNA of the CDR3 is TGTGCCAGCAGCTTCTCTGGCGGGCGCTTTAGCTCTGGGGCCAACGTCCTGACTTTC.

This clone was counted only a few times. The chain uses TRBV5-5 and TRBJ1-5; 9 bases line up with TRBD1. V dropped 4 bases and J dropped 4; count of bases not matched to a gene: 3. From germline, CDR1 is SGHKS and CDR2 YYEKEE (reference sequence). There are 14 residues in the CDR3. CDR3 residues: CASSVDRGNQPQHF. CDR3 DNA: TGTGCCAGCAGCGTGGACAGGGGTAATCAGCCCCAGCATTTT.

J is TRBJ2-7 and V is TRBV29-1, with D possibly being TRBD1 (6 bases). CDR1 and CDR2 (germline): SQVTM, ANQGSEA. CDR3 length: 13 amino acids. V was clipped by 5 bases and J by 0 bases, with 11 bases between them. CDR3 sequence reads: CSVPGASSYEQYF. In nucleotides, the CDR3 is TGCAGCGTTCCAGGGGCCAGCTCCTACGAGCAGTACTTC.

This clone was detected a few times. The V gene is TRBV27, the J gene TRBJ1-6; 9 bases map to TRBD1. Trimming cost V 5 bases and J 1 base; bases outside gene matches: 6. The CDR3 has 17 amino acids. Germline V gene data show CDR1 as MNHEY and CDR2 as SMNVEV (reference sequence). The CDR3 sequence is CASSPGQGFSYNSPLHF. In nucleotides, the CDR3 is TGTGCCAGCAGTCCCGGACAGGGGTTTTCCTATAATTCACCCCTCCACTTT.

CDR3 coding DNA: TGTGCCATCAGTGAAGGGGTTAGCAATCAGCCCCAGCATTTT. It codes for CAISEGVSNQPQHF. The rearrangement links TRBV10-3 to TRBJ1-5, with D maybe TRBD1 (5 bases). The germline CDR1 and CDR2 sequences are ENHRY and SYGVKD. V lost 3 bases and J 0 bases, leaving 6 bases between the germline ends. The CDR3 covers 14 residues.

This chain joins TRBV2 and TRBJ2-1; D ambiguous. V was shortened by 4 bases and J by 5 bases, with 9 bases between the two germline ends. In germline, CDR1 is SNHLY, CDR2 FYNNEI. CDR3 length: 13 amino acids. The CDR3 spells CASSGLRNNEQFF. As DNA, the CDR3 is TGTGCCAGCAGTGGTTTGAGGAACAATGAGCAGTTCTTC. The full variable domain, completed using reference TRBV2 and TRBJ2-1, is EPEVTQTPSHQVTQMGQEVILRCVPISNHLYFYWYRQILGQKVEFLVSFYNNEISEKSEIFDDQFSVERPDGSNFTLKIRSTKLEDSAMYFCASSGLRNNEQFFGPGTRLTVL.

The V and J genes are TRBV29-1 and TRBJ2-7; D may be TRBD1 (5 bases). Germline values: CDR1 SQVTM, CDR2 ANQGSEA. Trimming stripped 7 bases from V and 3 bases from J, with 16 bases between. The length of the CDR3 is 13 residues. CDR3 in amino acids: CSAVGPGYYEQYF. The CDR3 nucleotides are TGCAGCGCCGTAGGGCCAGGGTACTACGAGCAGTACTTC.

V gene TRBV6-5 combines with J gene TRBJ2-7; 7 positions match TRBD2. Germline lookup yields CDR1 MNHEY and CDR2 SVGAGI. This CDR3 comprises 14 residues. The trim removed 8 bases at V and 2 bases at J, leaving 9 bases unmatched. CDR3 region: CASLSVAGAYEQYF. The CDR3 DNA reads TGTGCCAGCCTATCCGTAGCGGGCGCCTACGAGCAGTACTTC.

This rearrangement joins TRBV4-3 to TRBJ1-2; no reliable D call. This CDR3 comprises 15 residues. V lost 2 bases and J 0 bases, leaving 10 bases between the germline ends. CDR1 is LGHNA, CDR2 YSLEER, per germline. The CDR3 coding sequence is TGCGCCAGCAGCCAATCGCCGGGTGCTAACTATGGCTACACCTTC. This encodes CASSQSPGANYGYTF.

The DNA of the CDR3 is TGTGCCAGCAGTTACGGCGGAGGGGGCCGAGAGACCCAGTACTTC. Translated, it gives CASSYGGGGRETQYF. The chain combines TRBV6-5 with TRBJ2-5, with TRBD1 as a possible D gene (7 bases). Germline assignment: CDR1 MNHEY and CDR2 SVGAGI. With 2 bases removed from V and 4 bases from J, the gap between germline ends came to 14 bases. This CDR3 is 15 amino acids long.

This chain links TRBV7-8 with TRBJ2-3; D call uncertain. The CDR3 runs 12 residues. V dropped 5 bases and J dropped 5 bases, with 8 bases sitting between them. The germline V gene has CDR1 SGHVS and CDR2 FQNEAQ. CDR3 loop: CASSQYGDTQYF. As DNA, the CDR3 is TGTGCCAGCAGCCAATACGGAGATACGCAGTATTTT.

Notes on this clone: Germline is not matched at one junction end, which may reflect a read error. The CDR3 region is CARRLAGGSDTQYF. CDR3 coding DNA: TGTGCCCGGAGACTAGCGGGAGGATCAGATACGCAGTATTTT. The V call is TRBV30, the J call TRBJ2-3; 13 positions agree with TRBD2. Germline CDR1 GTSNPN, CDR2 SVGIG (reference sequence). CDR3 length: 14 residues.

This clone was detected only a few times. This chain links TRBV7-8 with TRBJ2-7, with 7 positions matching TRBD2. The CDR3 totals 15 residues. The germline CDR1 and CDR2 sequences are SGHVS and FQNEAQ. V was pared by 1 base and J by 11 bases, with 14 bases of the junction left unmatched. CDR3 nucleotides: TGTGCCAGCAGCTTAGGGATGAAAGGGAGGGGTGATAAGTACTTC. Its translation is CASSLGMKGRGDKYF.

This clone was counted a single time. The chain carries TRBV11-3 and TRBJ1-1, with 8 nucleotides matching TRBD1. V gave up 4 bases and J gave up 3 bases; unmatched junction bases: 4. This CDR3 spans 14 amino acids. Germline V CDR1 and CDR2: SGHNT, YENEEA. CDR3 nucleotide sequence: TGTGCCAGCAGCTCCTCAGGGGGCGACACTGAAGCTTTCTTT. Its translation is CASSSSGGDTEAFF.

The V call is TRBV7-9, the J call TRBJ1-2, with D unclear. From germline, CDR1 is SEHNR and CDR2 FQNEAQ (reference sequence). The CDR3 is 11 residues long. V was pared by 5 bases and J by 7 bases, with 8 bases between. Here the CDR3 reads CASSQSSGYTF. DNA of the CDR3: TGTGCCAGCAGCCAATCATCTGGCTACACCTTC.

This chain connects TRBV10-3 to TRBJ2-1; tentatively, D is TRBD2 (6 bases). V was clipped by 8 bases and J by 7 bases, with 18 bases between them. The V gene's germline CDR1 is ENHRY and CDR2 SYGVKD. This CDR3 has 14 amino acids. CDR3 loop: CAIWTGRESNEQFF. CDR3 coding DNA: TGTGCCATCTGGACGGGACGGGAGTCGAATGAGCAGTTCTTC.

V usage is TRBV7-8 and J usage is TRBJ2-3; 7 bases line up with TRBD2. Germline V CDR1 and CDR2: SGHVS, FQNEAQ. CDR3 size: 15 residues. V trimming: 3 bases; J trimming: 0 bases; junction bases outside the gene matches: 3. This chain's CDR3 is CASSLREISTDTQYF. CDR3 coding DNA: TGTGCCAGCAGCTTGCGGGAGATTAGCACAGATACGCAGTATTTT.

CDR3 sequence: CASSHRLFNQPQHF. The CDR3 DNA follows: TGTGCCAGCAGTCATAGACTTTTCAATCAGCCCCAGCATTTT. This chain connects TRBV25-1 to TRBJ1-5; D is uncertain. There are 14 residues in the CDR3. V was trimmed by 5 bases and J by 3 bases, leaving 11 bases between them. In germline, CDR1 is MGHDK, CDR2 SYGVNS.

The chain employs TRBV4-1 and TRBJ2-7; 10 bases match TRBD1. The CDR3 is made up of 14 amino acids. J lost 5 bases, V lost 4 bases, and 5 bases had no gene match. Germline CDR1 is MGHRA and CDR2 is YSYEKL. CDR3 sequence (DNA): TGCGCCAGCAGCCTTCGGGACAGGGGCCACGAGCAGTACTTC. Translated: CASSLRDRGHEQYF.

The chain carries TRBV5-6 and TRBJ2-5; 7 nucleotides match TRBD2. Germline V gene data show CDR1 as SGHDT and CDR2 as YYEEEE. V shed 3 bases, J shed 5 bases, and the junction held 10 bases outside the gene matches. CDR3 length equals 15 residues. Here the CDR3 DNA reads TGTGCCAGCAGCTCCGGGGGAGGGATCAGGGAGACCCAGTACTTC. Translating it yields CASSSGGGIRETQYF.